Listed below are T cell receptor beta chains from one sample, sequenced in a study of beta chain features in type 1 diabetes. TCRdb's table, derived via immunoSEQ multiplex PCR, lists solely in-frame clones and lacks some. The sample lists hundreds of thousands of clones; around an eighth were seen once. Sequencing used naive CD4+ T cells from blood. The receptors shown here come from a man younger than 35 with type 1 diabetes. The CDR3 runs from the conserved cysteine through the conserved F or W. The D gene is left open where the match is weak. Size values are once, few and many counts, or a class for expanded clones, and some rows have none.

d_gene: NA; abundance: few; v_gene: TRBV29-1; j_gene: TRBJ2-7; CDR3aa: CSARGQTSYEQYF; CDR3nt: TGCAGCGCGCGTGGGCAGACGTCCTACGAGCAGTACTTC
d_gene: TRBD2; abundance: NA; v_gene: TRBV30; j_gene: TRBJ2-3; CDR3aa: CAWSVAGGWDTQYF; CDR3nt: TGTGCCTGGTCGGTAGCGGGGGGATGGGATACGCAGTATTTT
d_gene: NA; abundance: few; v_gene: TRBV12-5; j_gene: TRBJ2-5; CDR3aa: CASGFREETQYF; CDR3nt: TGTGCTAGTGGTTTCAGGGAGGAGACCCAGTACTTC
d_gene: TRBD1; abundance: few; v_gene: TRBV7-9; j_gene: TRBJ2-5; CDR3aa: CASSSGQGARETQYF; CDR3nt: TGTGCCAGCAGCTCCGGACAGGGGGCACGGGAGACCCAGTACTTC
d_gene: TRBD1; abundance: few; v_gene: TRBV6-5; j_gene: TRBJ1-5; CDR3aa: CASSPGQGSRPQHF; CDR3nt: TGTGCCAGCAGCCCGGGACAGGGTTCGAGGCCCCAGCATTTT
d_gene: NA; abundance: few; v_gene: TRBV9; j_gene: TRBJ1-2; CDR3aa: CASSDREAYGYTF; CDR3nt: TGTGCCAGCAGTGATAGGGAGGCCTATGGCTACACCTTC
d_gene: TRBD1; abundance: NA; v_gene: TRBV5-4; j_gene: TRBJ2-2; CDR3aa: CASSSYRGQGTGELFF; CDR3nt: TGTGCCAGCAGCTCCTACAGGGGGCAGGGCACCGGGGAGCTGTTTTTT
d_gene: NA; abundance: NA; v_gene: TRBV7-3; j_gene: TRBJ1-6; CDR3aa: CASSFRWGSPLHF; CDR3nt: TGTGCCAGCAGCTTCCGTTGGGGTTCACCCCTCCACTTT
d_gene: TRBD1; abundance: few; v_gene: TRBV25-1; j_gene: TRBJ2-5; CDR3aa: CASSRDRSYQETQYF; CDR3nt: TGTGCCAGCAGCCGGGACAGATCGTACCAAGAGACCCAGTACTTC
d_gene: NA; abundance: few; v_gene: TRBV5-4; j_gene: TRBJ2-1; CDR3aa: CASSLEPASSYNEQFF; CDR3nt: TGTGCCAGCAGCTTGGAACCGGCGAGCTCCTACAATGAGCAGTTCTTC
d_gene: NA; abundance: NA; v_gene: TRBV28; j_gene: TRBJ2-7; CDR3aa: CASGSGGRGAYF; CDR3nt: TGTGCCAGCGGTTCAGGAGGGCGCGGGGCGTACTTC
d_gene: NA; abundance: NA; v_gene: TRBV9; j_gene: TRBJ1-1; CDR3aa: CASSVGHPGNTEAFF; CDR3nt: TGTGCCAGCAGCGTTGGACACCCCGGGAACACTGAAGCTTTCTTT
d_gene: NA; abundance: NA; v_gene: TRBV14; j_gene: TRBJ2-7; CDR3aa: CASSLWGRASYEQYF; CDR3nt: TGTGCCAGCAGCCTCTGGGGCAGGGCCTCCTACGAGCAGTACTTC
d_gene: NA; abundance: NA; v_gene: TRBV7-9; j_gene: TRBJ2-5; CDR3aa: CASSLSIWVRKTQYF; CDR3nt: TGTGCCAGCAGCTTAAGTATTTGGGTTCGGAAGACCCAGTACTTC
d_gene: TRBD2; abundance: NA; v_gene: TRBV2; j_gene: TRBJ2-1; CDR3aa: CASSEFGGSTNNEQFF; CDR3nt: TGTGCCAGCAGTGAATTTGGCGGGAGCACTAACAATGAGCAGTTCTTC
d_gene: NA; abundance: NA; v_gene: TRBV2; j_gene: TRBJ1-5; CDR3aa: CASSDRGNQPQHF; CDR3nt: TGTGCCAGCAGTGACCGCGGCAATCAGCCCCAGCATTTT
d_gene: TRBD2; abundance: few; v_gene: TRBV5-1; j_gene: TRBJ2-5; CDR3aa: CASSLAGGHEETQYF; CDR3nt: TGCGCCAGCAGCTTAGCGGGAGGGCACGAGGAGACCCAGTACTTC
d_gene: NA; abundance: NA; v_gene: TRBV29-1; j_gene: TRBJ1-3; CDR3aa: CSVNWRGSGNTIYF; CDR3nt: TGCAGCGTTAATTGGAGGGGCTCTGGAAACACCATATATTTT
d_gene: NA; abundance: few; v_gene: TRBV6-6; j_gene: TRBJ1-1; CDR3aa: CASSLYPGQNTEAFF; CDR3nt: TGTGCCAGCAGTCTATACCCGGGACAGAACACTGAAGCTTTCTTT
d_gene: TRBD1; abundance: NA; v_gene: TRBV6-5; j_gene: TRBJ2-7; CDR3aa: CASSPGTGGTYEQYF; CDR3nt: TGTGCCAGCAGTCCCGGGACAGGGGGGACCTACGAGCAGTACTTC
d_gene: TRBD1; abundance: NA; v_gene: TRBV7-8; j_gene: TRBJ1-2; CDR3aa: CASSKDREGYTF; CDR3nt: TGTGCCAGCAGCAAGGACAGGGAGGGCTACACCTTC
d_gene: NA; abundance: few; v_gene: TRBV4-1; j_gene: TRBJ2-1; CDR3aa: CASSQEQGFYNEQFF; CDR3nt: TGCGCCAGCAGCCAAGAGCAGGGCTTCTACAATGAGCAGTTCTTC
d_gene: NA; abundance: once; v_gene: TRBV9; j_gene: TRBJ2-2; CDR3aa: CASSRRENTGELFF; CDR3nt: TGTGCCAGCAGCCGACGCGAGAACACCGGGGAGCTGTTTTTT
d_gene: NA; abundance: NA; v_gene: TRBV19; j_gene: TRBJ2-7; CDR3aa: CASSERSSYEQYF; CDR3nt: TGTGCCAGTAGTGAACGGAGCTCCTACGAGCAGTACTTC
d_gene: NA; abundance: few; v_gene: TRBV30; j_gene: TRBJ1-2; CDR3aa: CAWSVLLNYGYTF; CDR3nt: TGTGCCTGGAGTGTGCTTCTCAACTATGGCTACACCTTC
d_gene: NA; abundance: NA; v_gene: TRBV30; j_gene: TRBJ1-4; CDR3aa: CAWSGQGRDEKLFF; CDR3nt: TGTGCCTGGAGTGGTCAGGGAAGGGATGAAAAACTGTTTTTT
d_gene: NA; abundance: NA; v_gene: TRBV7-2; j_gene: TRBJ1-2; CDR3aa: CASSLGTGRYGYTF; CDR3nt: TGTGCCAGCAGCTTAGGGACGGGGCGGTATGGCTACACCTTC
d_gene: NA; abundance: few; v_gene: TRBV12-5; j_gene: TRBJ2-2; CDR3aa: CASGPANGRELFF; CDR3nt: TGTGCTAGTGGCCCCGCTAACGGCCGGGAGCTGTTTTTT
d_gene: NA; abundance: NA; v_gene: TRBV18; j_gene: TRBJ1-2; CDR3aa: CASSPSETSQGYTF; CDR3nt: TGTGCCAGCTCACCATCTGAGACATCTCAAGGCTACACCTTC
d_gene: NA; abundance: NA; v_gene: TRBV18; j_gene: TRBJ2-3; CDR3aa: CASSPTEETRTRYF; CDR3nt: TGTGCCAGCTCGCCTACCGAAGAGACTCGCACGCGGTATTTT
d_gene: TRBD1; abundance: NA; v_gene: TRBV18; j_gene: TRBJ1-1; CDR3aa: CASSPGTGSLAEAFF; CDR3nt: TGTGCCAGCTCACCAGGGACAGGAAGCCTGGCTGAAGCTTTCTTT
d_gene: NA; abundance: NA; v_gene: TRBV2; j_gene: TRBJ1-5; CDR3aa: CASSGQSNQPQHF; CDR3nt: TGTGCCAGCTCGGGGCAAAGCAATCAGCCCCAGCATTTT
d_gene: NA; abundance: few; v_gene: TRBV10-3; j_gene: TRBJ1-2; CDR3aa: CAISEDGHYGYTF; CDR3nt: TGTGCCATCAGTGAGGATGGTCACTATGGCTACACCTTC
d_gene: TRBD1; abundance: NA; v_gene: TRBV10-3; j_gene: TRBJ1-2; CDR3aa: CAITPTGETYGYTF; CDR3nt: TGTGCCATCACCCCCACAGGGGAGACCTATGGCTACACCTTC
d_gene: NA; abundance: NA; v_gene: TRBV23-1; j_gene: TRBJ2-7; CDR3aa: CASSQSLRTVGDYEQYF; CDR3nt: TGCGCCAGCAGTCAATCGCTCCGGACAGTTGGAGACTACGAGCAGTACTTC
d_gene: NA; abundance: NA; v_gene: TRBV29-1; j_gene: TRBJ1-5; CDR3aa: CSVDTGSGQPQHF; CDR3nt: TGCAGCGTTGACACAGGGTCAGGTCAGCCCCAGCATTTT
d_gene: TRBD1; abundance: NA; v_gene: TRBV7-2; j_gene: TRBJ2-7; CDR3aa: CASSPRQGFDEQYF; CDR3nt: TGTGCCAGCAGTCCAAGACAGGGGTTCGACGAGCAGTACTTC
d_gene: TRBD2; abundance: few; v_gene: TRBV29-1; j_gene: TRBJ2-7; CDR3aa: CSVATSGAYEQYF; CDR3nt: TGCAGCGTTGCTACTAGCGGGGCCTACGAGCAGTACTTC
d_gene: NA; abundance: few; v_gene: TRBV13; j_gene: TRBJ2-1; CDR3aa: CASSVDRYNEQFF; CDR3nt: TGTGCCAGCAGCGTCGACAGGTACAATGAGCAGTTCTTC
d_gene: TRBD2; abundance: NA; v_gene: TRBV7-2; j_gene: TRBJ2-7; CDR3aa: CASSRTSGGPHYEQYF; CDR3nt: TGTGCCAGCAGCCGGACTAGCGGGGGACCCCACTACGAGCAGTACTTC
d_gene: TRBD1; abundance: NA; v_gene: TRBV2; j_gene: TRBJ1-6; CDR3aa: CASSRDRYDSPLHF; CDR3nt: TGTGCCAGCAGCCGGGACAGATACGATTCACCCCTCCACTTT
d_gene: TRBD1; abundance: NA; v_gene: TRBV7-9; j_gene: TRBJ1-1; CDR3aa: CASSPGQGATEAFF; CDR3nt: TGTGCCAGCAGCCCGGGACAGGGGGCCACTGAAGCTTTCTTT
d_gene: NA; abundance: NA; v_gene: TRBV11-2; j_gene: TRBJ1-3; CDR3aa: CASSSGLPGNTIYF; CDR3nt: TGTGCCAGCAGCTCAGGACTCCCTGGAAACACCATATATTTT
d_gene: NA; abundance: NA; v_gene: TRBV30; j_gene: TRBJ2-5; CDR3aa: CAWSVRGPGEQYF; CDR3nt: TGTGCCTGGAGTGTTAGGGGGCCGGGGGAGCAGTACTTC
d_gene: NA; abundance: NA; v_gene: TRBV4-3; j_gene: TRBJ2-3; CDR3aa: CASSQAPGAGDTQYF; CDR3nt: TGCGCCAGCAGCCAAGCTCCAGGGGCTGGAGATACGCAGTATTTT
d_gene: NA; abundance: NA; v_gene: TRBV29-1; j_gene: TRBJ1-2; CDR3aa: CSVDTRDYGYTF; CDR3nt: TGCAGCGTTGACACACGGGACTATGGCTACACCTTC
d_gene: NA; abundance: few; v_gene: TRBV30; j_gene: TRBJ1-2; CDR3aa: CAWTGAYGYTF; CDR3nt: TGTGCCTGGACCGGGGCCTATGGCTACACCTTC
d_gene: NA; abundance: NA; v_gene: TRBV30; j_gene: TRBJ1-5; CDR3aa: CAWSSGTSGQPQHF; CDR3nt: TGTGCCTGGAGTTCCGGGACCTCGGGTCAGCCCCAGCATTTT
d_gene: NA; abundance: few; v_gene: TRBV7-9; j_gene: TRBJ2-3; CDR3aa: CASSYLSADTQYF; CDR3nt: TGTGCCAGCAGCTACCTGTCGGCAGATACGCAGTATTTT
d_gene: TRBD2; abundance: few; v_gene: TRBV29-1; j_gene: TRBJ2-5; CDR3aa: CSGKAGEETQYF; CDR3nt: TGCAGCGGCAAGGCGGGAGAAGAGACCCAGTACTTC
d_gene: NA; abundance: NA; v_gene: TRBV5-4; j_gene: TRBJ2-7; CDR3aa: CASSLWGGGYEQYF; CDR3nt: TGTGCCAGCAGCTTGTGGGGAGGGGGATACGAGCAGTACTTC
d_gene: NA; abundance: NA; v_gene: TRBV19; j_gene: TRBJ2-6; CDR3aa: CASRFSGANVLTF; CDR3nt: TGTGCCAGTAGATTTTCTGGGGCCAACGTCCTGACTTTC
d_gene: NA; abundance: NA; v_gene: TRBV30; j_gene: TRBJ2-1; CDR3aa: CAWTPAVTSYNEQFF; CDR3nt: TGTGCCTGGACCCCAGCGGTTACAAGTTACAATGAGCAGTTCTTC
d_gene: TRBD1; abundance: NA; v_gene: TRBV30; j_gene: TRBJ2-7; CDR3aa: CAWSRTGGYYEQYF; CDR3nt: TGTGCCTGGAGTAGGACAGGGGGATACTACGAGCAGTACTTC
d_gene: TRBD2; abundance: NA; v_gene: TRBV5-1; j_gene: TRBJ2-7; CDR3aa: CASSYGLAGGDEQYF; CDR3nt: TGCGCCAGCAGCTACGGACTAGCGGGAGGTGACGAGCAGTACTTC
d_gene: NA; abundance: few; v_gene: TRBV28; j_gene: TRBJ2-7; CDR3aa: CASSLPQGPHEQYF; CDR3nt: TGTGCCAGCAGTTTACCCCAGGGGCCCCACGAGCAGTACTTC